The count of the clone carrying this TCR beta chain is one. Its antigen is unidentified. These data come from a study of T cells in narcolepsy. General study findings and limits: Reportedly, autoreactive clonotypes were serially detected in patients' blood but not controls'. Same-patient CSF and blood CD4+ T cell clonotypes included HCRT-specific and TRIB2-specific autoreactive ones. Autoreactive clone sequences were missing from some blood memory CD4+ repertoires.

With 4 bases removed from V and 11 bases from J, the gap between germline ends came to 13 bases. Germline assignment: CDR1 SGHDT and CDR2 YYEEEE. The CDR3 loop spans 13 amino acids. TCRdb's copy holds only in-frame clones and misses some; the assay was immunoSEQ multiplex PCR. Of 30,000 to 45,000 clones in the sample, under 85% were seen once. The chain joins TRBV5-6 to TRBJ1-6; D not resolved. Sequences were obtained from CD45RA- memory CD4+ T cells from PBMCs. The source is a human donor with narcolepsy. The CDR3 nucleotides read TGTGCCAGCAGCCCGTCGACGGGTGCACCCCTCCACTTT. Translated, it gives CASSPSTGAPLHF.